This T cell receptor (beta chain) emerged from a study of cytomegalovirus exposure and HLA in healthy donors. Broader study findings: Within the data, a cluster of highly shared sequence variants was likely a sequencing artifact. Immune exposure was documented only through CMV serostatus. Donors belonging to an Asian-associated ancestry cluster reportedly showed fewer N-insertions in productive TCRs than the approximately 670-donor mean, according to what a later analysis found.

Of note for this clone: Its antigen is not known.

In the PCR, 60 Vbeta and 13 Jbeta primers were used. Sequenced by immunoSEQ multiplex PCR; TCRdb stores in-frame clones only, minus some. Of approximately 220,000 clones listed, around 76% were seen once; the top ten hold approximately 0.63%. The trim removed 4 bases at V and 7 bases at J, leaving 14 bases unmatched. In germline, CDR1 is SGHRS, CDR2 YFSETQ. CDR3 length: 15 residues. The receptor was isolated from a man aged 18 to 30 in good health and CMV-seronegative. The chain recombines TRBV5-1 with TRBJ2-7; 7 bases match TRBD2. Sequenced sample: PBMCs. The CDR3 nucleotides read TGCGCCAGCAGCCCTACGGATAGCGGGTCGGGAGAGCAGTACTTC. Encoded protein: CASSPTDSGSGEQYF.